This record covers a single T cell receptor (beta chain). These data are taken from a study of blood T cell repertoires in COVID-19. Across the study: Samples representing acute and convalescent COVID-19 were sourced from the United States, Italy and Spain.

Per the authors' pipeline: The assay estimated nucleated cells by amplifying reference gene primers. Profiling relied on immunoSEQ multiplex PCR, and the TCRdb table lists in-frame clones only, not all of them. Clone size and V and J calls were adopted from that table, with D and trimming inferred from the DNA. The sample yields 130,000 to 150,000 clones, approximately 88% seen once. The ends lost 7 bases at V and 0 bases at J; junction bases unmatched: 5. The CDR3 extends over 15 amino acids. Germline loops: CDR1 MDHEN, CDR2 SYDVKM. Participants were aged about 18 to 100 years from approximately 23 US areas. Clinical histories supplied by participants themselves formed the basis of cohort assignment.

The V gene is TRBV28, the J gene TRBJ2-3, with TRBD1 matching 9 bases. The clonotype comes from a woman aged 30 to 39 with acute COVID-19. Sequenced input: PBMCs or T cells enriched from blood (not recorded which). CDR3 sequence reads: CASKGQGASTDTQYF. The DNA for the CDR3 is TGTGCCAGCAAGGGACAGGGCGCTAGCACAGATACGCAGTATTTT.